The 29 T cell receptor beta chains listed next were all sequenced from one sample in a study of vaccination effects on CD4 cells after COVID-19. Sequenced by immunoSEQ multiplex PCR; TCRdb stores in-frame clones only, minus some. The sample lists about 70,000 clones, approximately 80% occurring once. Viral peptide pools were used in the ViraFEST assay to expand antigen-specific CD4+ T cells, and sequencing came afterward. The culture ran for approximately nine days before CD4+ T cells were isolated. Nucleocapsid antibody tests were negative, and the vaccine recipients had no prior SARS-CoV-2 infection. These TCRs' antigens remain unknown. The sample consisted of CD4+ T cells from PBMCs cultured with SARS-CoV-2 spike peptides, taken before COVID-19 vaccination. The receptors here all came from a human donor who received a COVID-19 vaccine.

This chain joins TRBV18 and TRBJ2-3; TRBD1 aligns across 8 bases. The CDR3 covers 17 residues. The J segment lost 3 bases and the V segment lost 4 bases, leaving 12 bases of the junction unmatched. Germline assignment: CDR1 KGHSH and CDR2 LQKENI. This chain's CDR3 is CASSLAGRGQRTDTQYF. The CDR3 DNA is TGTGCCAGCTCACTCGCGGGCAGGGGGCAGAGGACAGATACGCAGTATTTT.

The CDR3 DNA reads as TGTGCCAGCAGTGGGACGGTCGAAAATCAGCCCCAGCATTTT. Protein sequence: CASSGTVENQPQHF. J is TRBJ1-5 and V is TRBV6-2 or TRBV6-3, with a weak D call TRBD1 (5 bases). Germline-derived CDR1 and CDR2 are MNHEY and SVGEGT. The ends were cut back, 5 bases at V and 4 bases at J, with 12 bases in the middle. The CDR3 contains 14 residues.

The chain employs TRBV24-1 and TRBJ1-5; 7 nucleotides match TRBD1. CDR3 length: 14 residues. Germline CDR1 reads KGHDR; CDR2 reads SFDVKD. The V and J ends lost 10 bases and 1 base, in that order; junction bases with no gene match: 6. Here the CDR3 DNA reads TGTGCCACTCAGGGGGAGGGAAGCAATCAGCCCCAGCATTTT. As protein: CATQGEGSNQPQHF.

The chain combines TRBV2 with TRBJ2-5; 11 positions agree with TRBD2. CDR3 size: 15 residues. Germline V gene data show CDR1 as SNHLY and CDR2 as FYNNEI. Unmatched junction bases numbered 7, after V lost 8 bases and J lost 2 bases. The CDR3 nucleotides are TGTGCCAGCGGGCCGGGACTAGCGGAACAAGAGACCCAGTACTTC. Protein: CASGPGLAEQETQYF.

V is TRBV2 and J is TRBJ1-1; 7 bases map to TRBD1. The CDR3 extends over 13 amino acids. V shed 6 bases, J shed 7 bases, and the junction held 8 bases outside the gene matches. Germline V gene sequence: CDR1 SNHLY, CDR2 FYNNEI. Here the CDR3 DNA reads TGTGCCAGCAGCGGGGACAGCCCTAGTGAAGCTTTCTTT. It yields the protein CASSGDSPSEAFF.

The CDR3 nucleotides read TGTGCCAGCACCCGGGACAAGCTCCCTGGCTACACCTTC. The encoded protein is CASTRDKLPGYTF. The rearrangement uses TRBV5-4 and TRBJ1-2, with D possibly TRBD1 on 6 matching bases. This CDR3 has 13 amino acids. Germline loops: CDR1 SGHNT, CDR2 YYREEE (reference sequence). V was trimmed by 6 bases and J by 7 bases, leaving 16 bases between them.

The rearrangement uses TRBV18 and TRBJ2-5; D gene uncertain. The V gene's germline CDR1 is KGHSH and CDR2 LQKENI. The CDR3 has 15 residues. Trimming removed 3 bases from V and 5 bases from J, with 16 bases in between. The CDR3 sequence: CASSPTDGTGETQYF. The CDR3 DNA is TGTGCCAGCTCACCGACGGACGGTACCGGGGAGACCCAGTACTTC.

The CDR3 DNA is TGTGCCAGTAGTCAAGACAGGGGACATCAGCCCCAGCATTTT. It translates to CASSQDRGHQPQHF. V gene TRBV19 combines with J gene TRBJ1-5, with 8 nucleotides matching TRBD1. Germline-derived CDR1 and CDR2 are LNHDA and SQIVND (reference sequence). The CDR3 spans 14 residues. J gave up 5 bases and V 5 bases, and 5 bases lay outside the gene matches.

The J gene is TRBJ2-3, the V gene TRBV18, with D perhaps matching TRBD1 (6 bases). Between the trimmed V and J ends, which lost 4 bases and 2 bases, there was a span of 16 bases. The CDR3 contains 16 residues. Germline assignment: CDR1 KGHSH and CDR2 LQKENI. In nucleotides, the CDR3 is TGTGCCAGCTCACGCCAAACAGGGTCCCCCACAGATACGCAGTATTTT. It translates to CASSRQTGSPTDTQYF.

The CDR3 nucleotides read TGTGCCAGTAGTACCGGGACAGGGGGTTCGCACACCGGGGAGCTGTTTTTT. Its translation is CASSTGTGGSHTGELFF. J is TRBJ2-2 and V is TRBV19, with 11 bases lining up with TRBD1. This CDR3 region has 17 residues. Losses at the gene ends were 4 bases for V and 3 bases for J; bases not matched to a gene: 7. The germline gives CDR1 LNHDA, CDR2 SQIVND (reference sequence).

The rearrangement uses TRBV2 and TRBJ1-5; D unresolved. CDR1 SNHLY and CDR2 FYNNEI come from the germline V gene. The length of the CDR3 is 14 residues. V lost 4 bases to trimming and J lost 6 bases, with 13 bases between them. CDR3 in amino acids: CASSGREASQPQHF. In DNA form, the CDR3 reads TGTGCCAGCAGTGGACGGGAAGCCAGTCAGCCCCAGCATTTT.

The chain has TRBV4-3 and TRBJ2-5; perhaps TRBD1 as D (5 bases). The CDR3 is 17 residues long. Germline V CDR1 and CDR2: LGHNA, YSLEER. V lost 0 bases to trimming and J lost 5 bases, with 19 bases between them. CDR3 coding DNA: TGCGCCAGCAGCCAAGATTATTCCACAGGTCGAAGGGAGACCCAGTACTTC. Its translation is CASSQDYSTGRRETQYF.

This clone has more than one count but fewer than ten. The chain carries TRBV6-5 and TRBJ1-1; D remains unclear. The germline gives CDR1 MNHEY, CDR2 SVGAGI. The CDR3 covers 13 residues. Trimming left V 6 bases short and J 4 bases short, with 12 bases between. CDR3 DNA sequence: TGTGCCAGCAGACTTACTAGTCTCACTGAAGCTTTCTTT. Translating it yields CASRLTSLTEAFF.

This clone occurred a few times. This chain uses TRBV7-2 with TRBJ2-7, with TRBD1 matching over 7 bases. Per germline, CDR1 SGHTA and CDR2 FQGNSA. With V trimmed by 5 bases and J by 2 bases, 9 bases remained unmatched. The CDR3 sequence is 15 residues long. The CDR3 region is CASSPRDRAPYEQYV. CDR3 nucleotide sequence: TGTGCCAGCAGCCCCCGTGACAGGGCCCCCTACGAGCAGTACGTC.

This CDR3 is CASSPRTRNTGELFF. In DNA, the CDR3 is TGTGCCAGCAGCCCGCGGACACGGAACACCGGGGAGCTGTTTTTT. The V gene is TRBV7-3, the J gene TRBJ2-2; weak D call: TRBD1 (5 bases). V lost 5 bases to trimming and J lost 1 base, with 11 bases between them. Germline V gene lookup returns CDR1 SGHTA and CDR2 FQGTGA. The CDR3 sequence is 15 residues long. The whole variable domain, filled in from reference TRBV7-3 and TRBJ2-2, reads GAGVSQTPSNKVTEKGKYVELRCDPISGHTALYWYRQSLGQGPEFLIYFQGTGAADDSGLPNDRFFAVRPEGSVSTLKIQRTERGDSAVYLCASSPRTRNTGELFFGEGSRLTVL.

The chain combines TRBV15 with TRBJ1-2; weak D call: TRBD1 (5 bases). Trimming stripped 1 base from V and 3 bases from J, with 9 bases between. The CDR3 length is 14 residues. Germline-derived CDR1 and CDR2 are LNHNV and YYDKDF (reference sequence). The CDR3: CATSRGQGDYGYTF. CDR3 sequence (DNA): TGTGCCACCAGCAGAGGGCAGGGTGACTATGGCTACACCTTC.

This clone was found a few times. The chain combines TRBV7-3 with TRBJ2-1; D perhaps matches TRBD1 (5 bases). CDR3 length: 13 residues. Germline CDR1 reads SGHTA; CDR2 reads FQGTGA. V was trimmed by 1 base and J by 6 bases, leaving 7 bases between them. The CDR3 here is CASSLNRFNEQFF. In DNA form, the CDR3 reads TGTGCCAGCAGCTTAAACAGGTTCAATGAGCAGTTCTTC. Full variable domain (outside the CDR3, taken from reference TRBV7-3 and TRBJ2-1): GAGVSQTPSNKVTEKGKYVELRCDPISGHTALYWYRQSLGQGPEFLIYFQGTGAADDSGLPNDRFFAVRPEGSVSTLKIQRTERGDSAVYLCASSLNRFNEQFFGPGTRLTVL.

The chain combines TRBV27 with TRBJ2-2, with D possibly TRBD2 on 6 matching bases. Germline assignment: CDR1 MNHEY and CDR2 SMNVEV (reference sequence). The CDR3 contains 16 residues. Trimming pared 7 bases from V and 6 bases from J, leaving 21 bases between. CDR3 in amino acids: CASTTLWRGSAGELFF. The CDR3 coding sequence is TGTGCCAGCACCACCCTCTGGCGGGGCTCCGCCGGGGAGCTGTTTTTT.

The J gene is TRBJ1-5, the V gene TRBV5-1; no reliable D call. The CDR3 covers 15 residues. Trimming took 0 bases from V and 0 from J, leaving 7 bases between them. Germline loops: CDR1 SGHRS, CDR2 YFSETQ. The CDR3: CASSLDGYSNQPQHF. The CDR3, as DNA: TGCGCCAGCAGCTTGGACGGCTATAGCAATCAGCCCCAGCATTTT.

The CDR3 sequence is CASSSQTGMGQPQHF. The CDR3 DNA sequence: TGTGCCAGCAGCTCACAGACAGGGATGGGTCAGCCCCAGCATTTT. This sequence joins TRBV7-2 and TRBJ1-5; 7 nucleotides match TRBD1. Germline trimming cut 4 bases from V and 6 bases from J; bases unmatched to any gene: 9. Germline V gene data show CDR1 as SGHTA and CDR2 as FQGNSA. The CDR3 is made up of 15 amino acids.

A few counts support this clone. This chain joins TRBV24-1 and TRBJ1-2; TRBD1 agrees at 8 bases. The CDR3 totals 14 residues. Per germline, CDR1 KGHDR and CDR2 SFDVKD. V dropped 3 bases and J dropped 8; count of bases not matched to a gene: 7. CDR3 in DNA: TGTGCCACCAGTGATCCAGGGGGCGCAGGGGGCTACACCTTC. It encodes CATSDPGGAGGYTF.

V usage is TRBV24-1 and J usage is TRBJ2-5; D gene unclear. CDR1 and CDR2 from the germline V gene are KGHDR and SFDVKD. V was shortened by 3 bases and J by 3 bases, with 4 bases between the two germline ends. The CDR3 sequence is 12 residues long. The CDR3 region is CATSDGKETQYF. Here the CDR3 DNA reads TGTGCCACCAGTGATGGTAAAGAGACCCAGTACTTC.

CDR3 residues: CASSFDTNYGYTF. The CDR3 nucleotides are TGTGCCAGCAGCTTTGACACTAACTATGGCTACACCTTC. The chain carries TRBV7-2 and TRBJ1-2, with D uncertain. CDR3 length: 13 residues. The germline gives CDR1 SGHTA, CDR2 FQGNSA. Between the trimmed V and J ends, which lost 3 bases and 0 bases, there was a span of 5 bases.

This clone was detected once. CDR3 residues: CASSLSSGGGETQYF. CDR3 nucleotide sequence: TGTGCCAGCAGTTTATCGTCCGGGGGTGGGGAGACCCAGTACTTC. V is TRBV27 and J is TRBJ2-5; the D gene is possibly TRBD2 (6 bases). CDR1 and CDR2 (germline): MNHEY, SMNVEV (reference sequence). V dropped 0 bases and J dropped 5 bases, with 13 bases sitting between them. This CDR3 spans 15 amino acids.

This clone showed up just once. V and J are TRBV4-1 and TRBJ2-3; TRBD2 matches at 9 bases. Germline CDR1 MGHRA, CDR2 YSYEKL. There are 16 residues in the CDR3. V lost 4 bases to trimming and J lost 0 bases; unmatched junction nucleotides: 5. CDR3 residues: CASSPRLAESTDTQYF. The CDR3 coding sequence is TGCGCCAGCAGCCCTCGACTAGCGGAAAGCACAGATACGCAGTATTTT.

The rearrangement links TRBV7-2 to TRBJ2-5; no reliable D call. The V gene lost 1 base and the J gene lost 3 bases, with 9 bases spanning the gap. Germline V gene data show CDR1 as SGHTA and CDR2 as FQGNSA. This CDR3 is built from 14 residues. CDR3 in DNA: TGTGCCAGCAGCTTAGGATCGGTCAAAGAGACCCAGTACTTC. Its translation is CASSLGSVKETQYF.

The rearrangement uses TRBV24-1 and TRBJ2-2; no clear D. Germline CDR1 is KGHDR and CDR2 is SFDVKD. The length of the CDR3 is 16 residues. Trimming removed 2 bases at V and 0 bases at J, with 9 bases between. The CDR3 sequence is CATSDWGSPNTGELFF. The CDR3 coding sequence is TGTGCCACCAGTGATTGGGGTAGCCCGAACACCGGGGAGCTGTTTTTT.

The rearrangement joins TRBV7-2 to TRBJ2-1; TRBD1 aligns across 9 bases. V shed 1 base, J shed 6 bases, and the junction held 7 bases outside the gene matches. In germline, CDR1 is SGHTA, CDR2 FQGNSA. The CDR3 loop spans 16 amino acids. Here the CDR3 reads CASSLVGTGLFNEQFF. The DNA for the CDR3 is TGTGCCAGCAGCTTAGTGGGGACAGGGCTCTTCAATGAGCAGTTCTTC.

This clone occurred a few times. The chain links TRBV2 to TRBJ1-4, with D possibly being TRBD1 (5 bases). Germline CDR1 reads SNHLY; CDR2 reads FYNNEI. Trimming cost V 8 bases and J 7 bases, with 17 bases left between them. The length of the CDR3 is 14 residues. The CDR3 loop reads CASQGPGITEKLFF. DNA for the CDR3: TGTGCCAGCCAAGGGCCAGGGATTACTGAAAAACTGTTTTTT.